The entry below gives a single TCR beta chain sequence along with its context. The total RNA came straight from whole blood, and T cells were not sorted beforehand. The CDR3 runs 16 residues. Reprocessing the 5' RACE reads, TCRdb reports a single entry for every CDR3 protein and omits DNA. Its table records some 330,000 distinct CDR3 sequences. This specimen comes from a study of monozygotic twins with inflammatory bowel disease. This TCR was recovered from a human donor with ulcerative colitis or Crohn's disease, or a healthy co-twin of an affected twin (not recorded which). The chain uses TRBV12-3 or TRBV12-4 and TRBJ1-3; as DNA is missing, the TRBD1 call by TCRdb cannot be tested. Sample: blood. The CDR3 loop is CASSLRQLSSGNTIYF.